The present entry profiles one T cell receptor (beta chain) with its context. This receptor's antigen is unknown. Per-base quality was not reported, and no clone a single base away is much larger than it. The data belong to a study of blood T cell repertoires in COVID-19 (dated by TCRdb to about 2020). About the study as a whole: Samples from collaborators originated in the United States, Italy and Spain and spanned both the acute and convalescent phases of COVID-19. The material from the prospective study consisted of cDNA or gDNA derived from T cells, B-cell-depleted T cells, or PBMCs. Deeply sampled blood TCRbeta repertoires from subjects exposed to, actively infected with, or recovered from COVID-19 were included in the dataset. The repertoires were made available in a free public database intended to serve as a resource for research on the immune response to SARS-CoV-2. Samples came from the ongoing ImmuneRACE study (first 160 participants) plus 1,254 subjects from 6 global collaborators. Nearly every sample came with metadata listing a de-identified subject ID, COVID-19 status, age in years and sex. Where available, HLA class I and class II types were obtained from metadata supplied by the sample provider rather than from assay-based typing. Overall study results and their limits: How much clinical and demographic metadata was included differed by source and by participant, and the metadata was provided uncurated.

The CDR3 runs 13 amino acids, cysteine and phenylalanine included. Kept here is only the CDR3 DNA, which spans 39 bases and is read in frame from base 1. Trimming takes 3 bases from V and 5 bases from J, and the germline ends sit 10 bases apart. The germline V gene (reference sequence) supplies CDR1 LNHDA and CDR2 SQIVND. The immunoSEQ Assay, a bias-controlled multiplex PCR, was used to amplify TCRbeta CDR3 regions from genomic DNA. Regarding the original processing steps: The number of nucleated cells in each sample was estimated by amplification of reference gene primers within the assay. To quantify the absolute abundance of each unique TCRbeta CDR3 rearrangement, sequence reads were collapsed and filtered. Productive Simpson clonality was computed per sample as the square root of Simpson's diversity index over productive rearrangements. TCRdb took this table from immuneACCESS and kept in-frame rearrangements with V and J called. Such tables lack part of the clones; where checked against another copy, unresolved V genes explain under half of the gap, and the rest is unexplained. D and trimming were read from the DNA, whereas the V and J calls and clone size are those reported in that table. The sample table contains some 75,000 clones; only one count was recorded for approximately 84% of them. The ten top clones hold around 13% of the sample.

One collaborating source in Seattle enrolled patients during active infection and followed them longitudinally through the course of disease. The collaborating institutions used their own protocols to collect whole blood in K2EDTA tubes. For TCRbeta analysis, collaborators shipped samples as frozen whole blood, isolated PBMCs, or DNA extracted from either of those sample types. Sequenced input: peripheral blood. Here the chain combines TRBV19 and TRBJ1-1; the D gene cannot be resolved reliably. The receptor's source is a man aged 50 or older with COVID-19, enrolled during active disease. The nucleotides are TGTGCCAGTAGTATTGGGCGGGAAACTGAAGCTTTCTTT. It translates to CASSIGRETEAFF.